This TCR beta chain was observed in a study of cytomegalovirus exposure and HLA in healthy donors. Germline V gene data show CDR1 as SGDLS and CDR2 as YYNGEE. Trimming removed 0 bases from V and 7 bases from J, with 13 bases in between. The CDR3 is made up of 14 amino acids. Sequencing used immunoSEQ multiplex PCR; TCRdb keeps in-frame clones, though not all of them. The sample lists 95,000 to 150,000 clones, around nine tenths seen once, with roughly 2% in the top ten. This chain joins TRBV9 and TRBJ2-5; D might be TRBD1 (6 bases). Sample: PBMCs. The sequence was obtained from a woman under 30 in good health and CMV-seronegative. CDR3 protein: CASSVDGTQGTQYF. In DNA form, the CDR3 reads TGTGCCAGCAGCGTAGACGGGACACAGGGGACCCAGTACTTC.